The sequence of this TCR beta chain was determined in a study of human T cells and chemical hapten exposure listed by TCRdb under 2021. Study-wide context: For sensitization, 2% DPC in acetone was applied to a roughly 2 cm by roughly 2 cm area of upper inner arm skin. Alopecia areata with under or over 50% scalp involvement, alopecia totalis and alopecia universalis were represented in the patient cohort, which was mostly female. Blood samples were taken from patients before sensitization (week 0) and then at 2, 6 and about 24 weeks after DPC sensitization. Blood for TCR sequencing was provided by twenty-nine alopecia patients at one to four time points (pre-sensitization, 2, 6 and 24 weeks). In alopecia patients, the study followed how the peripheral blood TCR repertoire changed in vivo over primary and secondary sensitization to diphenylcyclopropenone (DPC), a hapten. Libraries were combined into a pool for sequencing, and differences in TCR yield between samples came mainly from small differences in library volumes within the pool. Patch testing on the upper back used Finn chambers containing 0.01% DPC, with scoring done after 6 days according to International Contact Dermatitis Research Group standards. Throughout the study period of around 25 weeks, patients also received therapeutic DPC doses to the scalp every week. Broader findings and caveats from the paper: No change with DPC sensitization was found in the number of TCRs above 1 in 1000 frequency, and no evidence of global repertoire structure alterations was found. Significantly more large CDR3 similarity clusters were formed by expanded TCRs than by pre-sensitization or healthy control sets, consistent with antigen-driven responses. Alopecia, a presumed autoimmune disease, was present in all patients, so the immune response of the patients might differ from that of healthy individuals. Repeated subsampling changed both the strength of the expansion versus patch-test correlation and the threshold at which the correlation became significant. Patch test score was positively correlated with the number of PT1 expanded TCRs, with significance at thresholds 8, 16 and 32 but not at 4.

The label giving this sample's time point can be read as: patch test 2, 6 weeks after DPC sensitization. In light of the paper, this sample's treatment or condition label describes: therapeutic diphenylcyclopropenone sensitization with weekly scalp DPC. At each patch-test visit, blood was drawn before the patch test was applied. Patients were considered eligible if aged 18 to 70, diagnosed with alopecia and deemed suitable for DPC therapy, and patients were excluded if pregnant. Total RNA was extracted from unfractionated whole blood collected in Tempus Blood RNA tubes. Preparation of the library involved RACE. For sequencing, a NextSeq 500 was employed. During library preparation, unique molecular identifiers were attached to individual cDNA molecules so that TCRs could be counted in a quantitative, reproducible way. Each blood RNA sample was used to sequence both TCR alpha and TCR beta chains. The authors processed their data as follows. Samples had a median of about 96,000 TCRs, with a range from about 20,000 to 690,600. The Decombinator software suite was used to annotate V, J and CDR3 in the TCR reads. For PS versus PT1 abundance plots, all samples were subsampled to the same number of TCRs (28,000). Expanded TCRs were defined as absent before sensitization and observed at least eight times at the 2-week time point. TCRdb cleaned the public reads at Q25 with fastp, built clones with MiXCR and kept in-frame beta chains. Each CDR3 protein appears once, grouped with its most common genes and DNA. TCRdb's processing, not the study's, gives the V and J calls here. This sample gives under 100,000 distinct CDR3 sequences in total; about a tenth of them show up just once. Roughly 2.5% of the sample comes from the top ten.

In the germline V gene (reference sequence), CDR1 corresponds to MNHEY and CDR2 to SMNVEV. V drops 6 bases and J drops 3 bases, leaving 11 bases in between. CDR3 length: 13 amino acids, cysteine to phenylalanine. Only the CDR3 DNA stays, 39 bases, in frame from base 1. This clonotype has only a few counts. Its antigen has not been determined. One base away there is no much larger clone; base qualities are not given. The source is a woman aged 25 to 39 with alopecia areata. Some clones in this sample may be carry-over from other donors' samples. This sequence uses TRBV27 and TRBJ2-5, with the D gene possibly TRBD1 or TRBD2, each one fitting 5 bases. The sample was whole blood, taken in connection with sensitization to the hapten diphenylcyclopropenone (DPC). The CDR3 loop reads CASSRREKETQYF. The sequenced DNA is TGTGCCAGCAGCCGCAGGGAGAAAGAGACCCAGTACTTC.